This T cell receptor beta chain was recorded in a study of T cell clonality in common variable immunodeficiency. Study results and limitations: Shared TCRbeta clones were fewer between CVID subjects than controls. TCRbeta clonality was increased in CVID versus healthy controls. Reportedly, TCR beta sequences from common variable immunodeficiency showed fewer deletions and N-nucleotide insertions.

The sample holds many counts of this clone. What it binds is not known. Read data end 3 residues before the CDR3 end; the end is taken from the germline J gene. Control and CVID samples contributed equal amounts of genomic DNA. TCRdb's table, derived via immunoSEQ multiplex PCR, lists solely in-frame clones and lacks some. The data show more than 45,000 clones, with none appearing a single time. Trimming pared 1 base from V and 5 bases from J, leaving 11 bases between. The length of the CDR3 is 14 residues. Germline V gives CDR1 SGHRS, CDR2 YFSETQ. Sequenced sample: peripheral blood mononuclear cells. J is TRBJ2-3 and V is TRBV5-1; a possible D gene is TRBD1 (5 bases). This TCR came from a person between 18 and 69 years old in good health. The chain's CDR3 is CASSLRQGGDTQYF. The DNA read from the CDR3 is TGCGCCAGCAGCTTGCGGCAGGGTGGAGATACG.